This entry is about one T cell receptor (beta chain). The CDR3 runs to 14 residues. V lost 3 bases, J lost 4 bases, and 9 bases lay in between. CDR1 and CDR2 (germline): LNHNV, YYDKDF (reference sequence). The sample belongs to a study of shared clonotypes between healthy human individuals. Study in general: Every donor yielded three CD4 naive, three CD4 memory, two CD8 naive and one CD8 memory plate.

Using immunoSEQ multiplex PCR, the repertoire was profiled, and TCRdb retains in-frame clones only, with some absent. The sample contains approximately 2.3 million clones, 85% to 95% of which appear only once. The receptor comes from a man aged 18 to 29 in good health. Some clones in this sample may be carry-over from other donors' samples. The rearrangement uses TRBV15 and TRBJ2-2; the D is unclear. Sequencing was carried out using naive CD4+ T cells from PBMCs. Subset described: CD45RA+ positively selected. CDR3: CATSSVGITGELFF. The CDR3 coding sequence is TGTGCCACCAGCAGTGTGGGAATCACCGGGGAGCTGTTTTTT.